The 20 T cell receptor beta chains reported below all come from one sample, sequenced in a study of blood T cell repertoires in COVID-19. The method was immunoSEQ multiplex PCR; TCRdb's version includes in-frame clones alone and lacks a portion of them. The table records roughly 260,000 clones, around 89% of them present only once. The sequenced sample was peripheral blood. The receptors originated from a woman aged 40 to 55 with acute or convalescent COVID-19.

Written as DNA, the CDR3 is TGTGCCAGCAGCTCAAAGACTAGCGGATTTGATGAGCAGTTCTTC. This encodes CASSSKTSGFDEQFF. V and J are TRBV11-3 and TRBJ2-1; 9 bases align to TRBD2. Germline-derived CDR1 and CDR2 are SGHNT and YENEEA. This CDR3 has 15 residues. V trimming: 4 bases; J trimming: 8 bases; junction bases outside the gene matches: 9.

This clone was seen once. This rearrangement joins TRBV11-2 to TRBJ2-5, with D possibly TRBD1 on 6 matching bases. V dropped 1 base and J dropped 5 bases, with 11 bases sitting between them. Per germline, CDR1 SGHAT and CDR2 FQNNGV. The CDR3 runs to 14 residues. The CDR3 nucleotides are TGTGCCAGCAGCTTAGGTACAGGGTGGGAGACCCAGTACTTC. Its translation is CASSLGTGWETQYF.

The V and J genes are TRBV7-2 and TRBJ2-6, with TRBD1 as a possible D gene (6 bases). The CDR3 totals 16 residues. Germline values: CDR1 SGHTA, CDR2 FQGNSA. Between the trimmed V and J ends, which lost 0 bases and 4 bases, there was a span of 10 bases. The CDR3 is CASSLAAGAGANVLTF. As DNA, the CDR3 is TGTGCCAGCAGCTTAGCGGCAGGGGCCGGGGCCAACGTCCTGACTTTC.

The chain is built from TRBV7-9 and TRBJ2-5, with 11 positions matching TRBD2. Germline CDR1 and CDR2: SEHNR and FQNEAQ (reference sequence). V shed 5 bases and J 3 bases; nucleotides not matched to a gene: 2. The CDR3 has 14 amino acids. The CDR3 DNA follows: TGTGCCAGCAGCAGGGGACTAGCGGAAGAGACCCAGTACTTC. Translated, it gives CASSRGLAEETQYF.

The chain is built from TRBV5-1 and TRBJ2-3; TRBD2 matches 9 bases. Germline CDR1 SGHRS, CDR2 YFSETQ. The length of the CDR3 is 15 residues. Trimming removed 4 bases from V and 4 bases from J; junction bases left unmatched: 7. This chain's CDR3 is CASSTKRGEADTQYF. In DNA, the CDR3 is TGCGCCAGCAGCACGAAGCGGGGGGAAGCAGATACGCAGTATTTT.

The V and J genes are TRBV5-1 and TRBJ1-1; D uncertain. Per the germline V gene, CDR1 is SGHRS and CDR2 is YFSETQ. Trimming took 1 base from V and 1 from J, leaving 8 bases between them. This CDR3 has 14 residues. The CDR3 DNA reads as TGCGCCAGCAGCTTGATCGCGGCGAACACTGAAGCTTTCTTT. This encodes CASSLIAANTEAFF.

The chain employs TRBV4-1 and TRBJ2-5, with 9 positions matching TRBD2. The CDR3 runs to 17 residues. The trim removed 3 bases at V and 5 bases at J, leaving 13 bases unmatched. In germline, CDR1 is MGHRA, CDR2 YSYEKL. This chain's CDR3 is CASSQGRSGGFHETQYF. The CDR3 bases are TGCGCCAGCAGCCAGGGTAGAAGCGGGGGGTTCCATGAGACCCAGTACTTC.

Only one count was recorded for this clone. This sequence joins TRBV5-8 and TRBJ2-1; the D gene is possibly TRBD1 (6 bases). The CDR3 runs to 15 residues. V shed 0 bases and J shed 7 bases, with 14 bases lying between them. The germline V gene encodes CDR1 SGHTS and CDR2 YDEGEE. The CDR3 loop is CASSLDGGVGNEQFF. CDR3 sequence (DNA): TGTGCCAGCAGCTTGGATGGGGGCGTAGGTAATGAGCAGTTCTTC.

On this clone: One junction end disagrees with the germline gene, perhaps due to a read error. This rearrangement joins TRBV4-1 to TRBJ2-4; 14 nucleotides match TRBD2. This CDR3 is 20 amino acids long. Looked up from germline, CDR1 is MGHRA and CDR2 is YSYEKL. The CDR3 reads CASRQVGLAGGPRDKNIQYF. The CDR3 nucleotides read TGCGCCAGCAGACAAGTCGGACTAGCGGGGGGCCCAAGGGACAAAAACATTCAGTACTTC.

The CDR3 region has the DNA TGCGCCAGCAGCTTGGGACAGGCCTCGGGCTACAATGAGCAGTTCTTC. Protein product: CASSLGQASGYNEQFF. The chain has TRBV5-1 and TRBJ2-1, with a weak D call TRBD1 (6 bases). This CDR3 region has 16 residues. V shed 0 bases and J shed 3 bases, with 13 bases lying between them. CDR1 and CDR2 from the germline V gene are SGHRS and YFSETQ.

The chain recombines TRBV5-1 with TRBJ2-1; 8 nucleotides line up with TRBD1. The CDR3 spans 15 residues. Trimming took 3 bases from V and 3 from J; bases not matched to a gene: 5. Per the germline V gene, CDR1 is SGHRS and CDR2 is YFSETQ. The CDR3 loop reads CASSSTGQVYNEQFF. The DNA for the CDR3 is TGCGCCAGCAGCTCCACGGGACAGGTCTACAATGAGCAGTTCTTC.

V gene TRBV9 combines with J gene TRBJ2-1, with TRBD2 matching 10 bases. With 4 bases clipped from V and 5 bases from J, the junction kept 18 bases outside the gene matches. This CDR3 region has 19 residues. Germline lookup yields CDR1 SGDLS and CDR2 YYNGEE. The CDR3 protein is CASSRRTSGVVSGNNEQFF. The DNA for the CDR3 is TGTGCCAGCAGCCGCCGCACTAGCGGGGTAGTATCCGGTAACAATGAGCAGTTCTTC.

The CDR3 region has the DNA TGTGCCAGCATGGGGGGGAACTATGGCTACACCTTC. Its protein product is CASMGGNYGYTF. The V call is TRBV6-5, the J call TRBJ1-2; a possible D gene is TRBD1 (5 bases). Germline V gives CDR1 MNHEY, CDR2 SVGAGI. The CDR3 totals 12 residues. The V end lost 7 bases, the J end lost 2 bases, and 8 bases lay between the germline ends.

The chain joins TRBV25-1 to TRBJ2-3; TRBD2 matches 7 bases. V dropped 1 base and J dropped 5; count of bases not matched to a gene: 6. This CDR3 has 15 residues. Germline V CDR1 and CDR2: MGHDK, SYGVNS. The CDR3, as DNA: TGTGCCAGCAGTGAATCGACGGGGGGTCAAGATACGCAGTATTTT. As protein: CASSESTGGQDTQYF.

V and J are TRBV6-2 or TRBV6-3 and TRBJ1-1; no clear D. The CDR3 sequence is 14 residues long. Germline CDR1 and CDR2: MNHEY and SVGEGT. Trimming cost V 3 bases and J 0 bases, with 8 bases left between them. The CDR3 nucleotides are TGTGCCAGCAGTTATCGGAGTTTGAACACTGAAGCTTTCTTT. Encoded protein: CASSYRSLNTEAFF.

The gene calls are TRBV2 and TRBJ1-5; TRBD1 is a possible D gene (5 bases). The V gene lost 8 bases and the J gene lost 6 bases, with 29 bases spanning the gap. The CDR3 is 18 residues long. Germline values: CDR1 SNHLY, CDR2 FYNNEI. In nucleotides, the CDR3 is TGTGCCAGCGCCCTCCCCAAGGAGGGGACCTACCCCCCTCAGCCCCAGCATTTT. Amino acid sequence: CASALPKEGTYPPQPQHF. The full variable domain, its missing parts supplied by reference TRBV2 and TRBJ1-5, is EPEVTQTPSHQVTQMGQEVILRCVPISNHLYFYWYRQILGQKVEFLVSFYNNEISEKSEIFDDQFSVERPDGSNFTLKIRSTKLEDSAMYFCASALPKEGTYPPQPQHFGDGTRLSIL.

This clone has only one observation. The rearrangement links TRBV5-6 to TRBJ2-5; D is ambiguous. The V end was cut by 2 bases, the J end by 4 bases, with 12 bases between. Germline V CDR1 and CDR2: SGHDT, YYEEEE. CDR3 size: 14 residues. Here the CDR3 reads CASSFSRLRETQYF. The DNA of the CDR3 is TGTGCCAGCAGCTTTAGTAGACTTAGAGAGACCCAGTACTTC.

Concerning this clone: The sample has other DNA sequences that encode this CDR3 too. The chain couples TRBV9 to TRBJ2-1, with TRBD2 matching 8 bases. The CDR3 covers 13 residues. Germline CDR1 is SGDLS and CDR2 is YYNGEE. Trimming took 4 bases from V and 10 from J; bases not matched to a gene: 7. The CDR3 region has the DNA TGTGCCAGCAGCCCGCCGGGGGGGGAAGAGCAGTTCTTC. Translated: CASSPPGGEEQFF.

The chain joins TRBV10-3 to TRBJ1-1, with 7 bases that match TRBD1. The J segment lost 5 bases and the V segment lost 10 bases, leaving 16 bases of the junction unmatched. The CDR3 spans 15 residues. CDR1 and CDR2 from the germline V gene are ENHRY and SYGVKD. The CDR3 spells CATAPSGRGETEAFF. CDR3 DNA: TGTGCCACTGCCCCATCAGGCAGGGGGGAAACTGAAGCTTTCTTT.

The chain recombines TRBV9 with TRBJ1-1, with a weak D call TRBD1 (6 bases). The CDR3 has 15 residues. V was trimmed by 2 bases and J by 1 base, leaving 12 bases between them. The germline gives CDR1 SGDLS, CDR2 YYNGEE. In DNA, the CDR3 is TGTGCCAGCAGCGTTCCGGACAGATCGAACACTGAAGCTTTCTTT. It specifies CASSVPDRSNTEAFF.